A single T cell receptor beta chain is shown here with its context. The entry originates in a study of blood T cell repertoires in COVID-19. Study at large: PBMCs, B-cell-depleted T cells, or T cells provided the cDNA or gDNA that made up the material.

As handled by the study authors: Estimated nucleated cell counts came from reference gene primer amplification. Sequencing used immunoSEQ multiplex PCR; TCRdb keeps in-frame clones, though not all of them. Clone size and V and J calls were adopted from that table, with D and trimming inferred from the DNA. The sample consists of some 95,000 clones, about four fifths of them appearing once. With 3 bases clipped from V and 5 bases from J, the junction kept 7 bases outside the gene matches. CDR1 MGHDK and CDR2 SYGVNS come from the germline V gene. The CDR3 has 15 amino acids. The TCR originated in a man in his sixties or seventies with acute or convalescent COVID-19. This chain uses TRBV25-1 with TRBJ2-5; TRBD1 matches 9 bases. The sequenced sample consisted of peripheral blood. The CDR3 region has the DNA TGTGCCAGCAGTGATCCCGGGACAGGGAGTGAGACCCAGTACTTC. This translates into CASSDPGTGSETQYF.